These 27 T cell receptor beta chains were sequenced from one sample in a study of T cells in Graves' hyperthyroidism and ophthalmopathy. RNA transcripts were the template for amplifying TCR beta CDR3 regions. The TCR CDR3 first-round RT-PCR relied on the HTBI primer set. TCRdb processed the multiplex PCR reads anew with MiXCR; each CDR3 protein has one entry. The sample has roughly 510,000 distinct CDR3 sequences, roughly 20% seen once. Sequencing input: blood. The receptors were gathered from a man aged 18 to 30 with Graves' hyperthyroidism.

This clonotype was seen only a few times. The chain uses TRBV29-1 and TRBJ1-1; D is possibly TRBD1 (6 bases). V was trimmed by 7 bases and J by 6 bases, leaving 21 bases between them. The germline gives CDR1 SQVTM, CDR2 ANQGSEA. The CDR3 is 14 residues long. The CDR3 bases are TGCAGCGCCGCACCACAGGGCCTGATGGCTGAAGCTTTCTTT. It is translated as CSAAPQGLMAEAFF.

On this clonotype itself: A much more abundant neighbour one base away suggests this may be a read error. The genes are TRBV12-5 and TRBJ2-7; perhaps D is TRBD1 or TRBD2 (5 bases each). Between the trimmed V and J ends, which lost 2 bases and 5 bases, there was a span of 13 bases. Germline-derived CDR1 and CDR2 are LGHNT and FRNRAP. There are 14 residues in the CDR3. The CDR3 loop reads CASGLRGRPDEQYF. Here the CDR3 DNA reads TGTGCTAGTGGTTTGCGGGGCCGTCCCGACGAGCAGTACTTC.

The V and J genes are TRBV9 and TRBJ1-1; maybe TRBD1 (5 bases). Germline CDR1 is SGDLS and CDR2 is YYNGEE. The CDR3 has 16 residues. Trimming removed 3 bases at V and 0 bases at J, with 15 bases between. The CDR3, as DNA: TGTGCCAGCAGCGATTCTCGTGCGGGACTGAACACTGAAGCTTTCTTT. Translated, it gives CASSDSRAGLNTEAFF.

This clonotype has a handful of counts. The rearrangement joins TRBV27 to TRBJ2-2; TRBD1 matches 8 bases. Germline V gene sequence: CDR1 MNHEY, CDR2 SMNVEV (reference sequence). Trimming took 3 bases from V and 0 from J; bases not matched to a gene: 6. The CDR3 runs to 17 residues. The CDR3 nucleotides read TGTGCCAGCAGTTTTTACCCACAGGGGGCGAACACCGGGGAGCTGTTTTTT. Translating gives CASSFYPQGANTGELFF.

This clonotype was detected ten times or more. The genes are TRBV15 and TRBJ2-7, with TRBD2 as a possible D gene (5 bases). The CDR3 has 15 amino acids. The germline V and J ends were trimmed by 0 bases and 4 bases, with 13 bases remaining between them. CDR1 LNHNV and CDR2 YYDKDF come from the germline V gene (reference sequence). CDR3: CATSRDTTGVYEQYF. The CDR3 nucleotides read TGTGCCACCAGCAGAGATACGACCGGGGTATACGAGCAGTACTTC.

This clonotype was detected ten times or more. V and J are TRBV25-1 and TRBJ2-7; the D gene is possibly TRBD1 (6 bases). Germline-derived CDR1 and CDR2 are MGHDK and SYGVNS. The V end lost 4 bases, the J end lost 2 bases, and 15 bases lay between the germline ends. This CDR3 is 15 amino acids long. The DNA for the CDR3 is TGTGCCAGCAGTGCGCCGGGACAACTTCCCTACGAGCAGTACTTC. Protein: CASSAPGQLPYEQYF.

This clonotype has just a few counts. The chain joins TRBV28 to TRBJ1-5; no reliable D call. V was pared by 7 bases and J by 2 bases, with 15 bases between. The CDR3 runs 15 residues. Germline-derived CDR1 and CDR2 are MDHEN and SYDVKM. CDR3 in amino acids: CASTSQGSGNQPQHF. The DNA of the CDR3 is TGTGCCAGCACCTCACAAGGGTCGGGCAATCAGCCCCAGCATTTT.

The CDR3 DNA sequence: TGCAGTGCTAACCCTCGACAGGCGAATAATTCACCCCTCCACTTT. Translating gives CSANPRQANNSPLHF. V and J are TRBV20-1 and TRBJ1-6; D perhaps matches TRBD1 (6 bases). Germline V gene sequence: CDR1 DFQATT, CDR2 SNEGSKA (reference sequence). The CDR3 is made up of 15 amino acids. Trimming left V 4 bases short and J 5 bases short, with 15 bases between.

The chain combines TRBV12-3 or TRBV12-4 with TRBJ1-2, with D perhaps TRBD1 (5 bases). This CDR3 is built from 15 residues. The V and J ends lost 1 base and 2 bases respectively, with 11 bases between them. The CDR3, as DNA: TGTGCCAGCAGTTTAGGGGGCAGGGAAAACTATGGCTACACCTTC. It yields the protein CASSLGGRENYGYTF.

Many counts were recorded for this clonotype. This sequence joins TRBV7-8 and TRBJ2-5, with 8 positions matching TRBD2. CDR1 and CDR2 from the germline V gene are SGHVS and FQNEAQ. After removal of 5 bases from V and 1 base from J, the junction contained 6 bases not matched to a gene. The CDR3 sequence is 15 residues long. In nucleotides, the CDR3 is TGTGCCAGCAGCAAACGTAGCGGGGCCCAAGAGACCCAGTACTTC. Translating it yields CASSKRSGAQETQYF.

This clonotype appeared many times. V gene TRBV27 combines with J gene TRBJ1-2, with a possible D match to TRBD1 (6 bases). Trimming shortened V by 5 bases and J by 2 bases, and 15 bases separated the two germline ends. Germline assignment: CDR1 MNHEY and CDR2 SMNVEV (reference sequence). The CDR3 runs 15 residues. CDR3: CASSPSGDTNYGYTF. The CDR3 nucleotides are TGTGCCAGCAGTCCCTCCGGGGACACCAACTATGGCTACACCTTC.

This clonotype was recorded at least ten times. The CDR3 nucleotides are TGTGCCAGCAGTTTTTTACTACTCACTGAAGCTTTCTTT. It encodes CASSFLLLTEAFF. The rearrangement joins TRBV12-3 or TRBV12-4 to TRBJ1-1, with D unclear. CDR3 size: 13 residues. Trimming removed 3 bases from V and 4 bases from J, with 9 bases in between.

V is TRBV7-9 and J is TRBJ1-2, with unresolved D. Germline CDR1 SEHNR, CDR2 FQNEAQ (reference sequence). Deletions cut 4 bases from V and 2 bases from J, with 14 bases between. The CDR3 consists of 15 residues. CDR3 in amino acids: CASSYLRESNYGYTF. CDR3 DNA: TGTGCCAGCAGCTATCTGCGGGAATCAAACTATGGCTACACCTTC.

This clonotype showed up many times. The chain carries TRBV5-6 and TRBJ1-2, with TRBD1 as a possible D gene (5 bases). The CDR3 covers 14 residues. Germline CDR1 SGHDT, CDR2 YYEEEE. V was pared by 3 bases and J by 0 bases, with 9 bases between. CDR3 coding DNA: TGTGCCAGCAGCTCGGACACCTCTAACTATGGCTACACCTTC. It codes for CASSSDTSNYGYTF.

This clonotype was found many times. This chain links TRBV10-3 with TRBJ1-2; 7 nucleotides agree with TRBD1. Per the germline V gene, CDR1 is ENHRY and CDR2 is SYGVKD. The CDR3 is made up of 14 amino acids. With V trimmed by 4 bases and J by 4 bases, 6 bases remained unmatched. Here the CDR3 reads CAISAQGTVYGYTF. The CDR3 DNA follows: TGTGCCATCAGTGCCCAAGGGACAGTCTATGGCTACACCTTC.

This clonotype was picked up many times. The chain employs TRBV7-9 and TRBJ1-2, with a tentative D call TRBD1 (5 bases). CDR1 is SEHNR and CDR2 is FQNEAQ in the germline V gene (reference sequence). V was trimmed by 0 bases and J by 2 bases, leaving 10 bases between them. This CDR3 is 15 amino acids long. This CDR3 is CASSLALGGNYGYTF. Written as DNA, the CDR3 is TGTGCCAGCAGCTTAGCGCTCGGGGGGAACTATGGCTACACCTTC.

This clonotype was observed many times. The chain links TRBV19 to TRBJ1-1; D gene unclear. The V end was cut by 5 bases, the J end by 1 base, with 14 bases between. Germline values: CDR1 LNHDA, CDR2 SQIVND (reference sequence). There are 15 residues in the CDR3. CDR3 in amino acids: CASSRGIWTNTEAFF. The CDR3 DNA follows: TGTGCCAGTAGTCGTGGGATATGGACGAACACTGAAGCTTTCTTT.

The chain carries TRBV12-3 or TRBV12-4 and TRBJ2-2; TRBD1 or TRBD2 may be the D gene (5 bases each). The CDR3 loop spans 14 amino acids. Trimming removed 4 bases at V and 5 bases at J, with 11 bases between. In DNA form, the CDR3 reads TGTGCCAGCAGTTGGGGGAAATGGACCGGGGAGCTGTTTTTT. This gives the protein CASSWGKWTGELFF.

This clonotype was detected ten times or more. The rearrangement links TRBV6-2 or TRBV6-3 to TRBJ2-7; D not resolved. The CDR3 extends over 11 amino acids. V shed 2 bases and J shed 5 bases, with 4 bases lying between them. The germline CDR1 and CDR2 sequences are MNHEY and SVGEGT. The CDR3 DNA reads TGTGCCAGCAGTTACACCCACGAGCAGTACTTC. This encodes CASSYTHEQYF.

The gene calls are TRBV12-3 or TRBV12-4 and TRBJ2-2, with TRBD2 matching over 8 bases. This CDR3 has 18 residues. V dropped 7 bases and J dropped 3; count of bases not matched to a gene: 16. For the CDR3, the DNA is TGTGCCAGCACCGATTACGGGGTTAGCGGGGCTTACACCGGGGAGCTGTTTTTT. Residues: CASTDYGVSGAYTGELFF.

This clonotype has a count of ten or more. The chain recombines TRBV6-1 with TRBJ1-6, with D possibly being TRBD1 (5 bases). V lost 1 base and J 10 bases, leaving 11 bases between the germline ends. The CDR3 covers 14 residues. Per the germline V gene, CDR1 is MNHNS and CDR2 is SASEGT. The CDR3 sequence: CASSEGGGGSPLHF. The CDR3 DNA follows: TGTGCCAGCAGTGAAGGCGGTGGGGGATCACCCCTCCACTTT.

This clonotype has a count of ten or more. This sequence joins TRBV12-3 or TRBV12-4 and TRBJ1-1, with D possibly matching TRBD1 (5 bases). The CDR3 has 14 residues. V was clipped by 6 bases and J by 1 base, with 12 bases between them. As DNA, the CDR3 is TGTGCCAGCAGACGTCATAGGGGGAACACTGAAGCTTTCTTT. Translated, it gives CASRRHRGNTEAFF.

In its sample, this clonotype was seen many times. J is TRBJ2-2 and V is TRBV6-2 or TRBV6-3; no definite D call. This CDR3 has 12 amino acids. The V gene lost 4 bases and the J gene lost 5 bases, with 5 bases spanning the gap. Germline-derived CDR1 and CDR2 are MNHEY and SVGEGT. CDR3 nucleotide sequence: TGTGCCAGCAGTTGGACGACCGGGGAGCTGTTTTTT. Its protein product is CASSWTTGELFF.

This clonotype has more than one count but fewer than ten. The chain employs TRBV19 and TRBJ1-2; TRBD1 is a possible D gene (5 bases). V lost 3 bases and J 4 bases, leaving 15 bases between the germline ends. The germline V gene has CDR1 LNHDA and CDR2 SQIVND (reference sequence). This CDR3 has 15 amino acids. The CDR3 spells CASSMDGGNLYGYTF. CDR3 coding DNA: TGTGCCAGTAGTATGGACGGGGGGAACCTCTATGGCTACACCTTC.

The V and J genes are TRBV5-1 and TRBJ2-2, with D perhaps given as TRBD1 or TRBD2 (7 bases each). CDR1 SGHRS and CDR2 YFSETQ come from the germline V gene. Trimming removed 4 bases from V and 5 bases from J, with 21 bases in between. The CDR3 runs 17 residues. CDR3: CASSRSVQGRATGELFF. DNA for the CDR3: TGCGCCAGCAGCCGAAGTGTACAGGGGAGGGCGACCGGGGAGCTGTTTTTT.

This clonotype was found many times. The chain uses TRBV6-5 and TRBJ1-1; TRBD1 agrees at 7 bases. The germline gives CDR1 MNHEY, CDR2 SVGAGI. V was pared by 6 bases and J by 0 bases, with 4 bases of the junction left unmatched. CDR3 size: 14 residues. The CDR3 sequence is CASRLTGMNTEAFF. The CDR3 nucleotides read TGTGCCAGCAGATTGACAGGGATGAACACTGAAGCTTTCTTT.

The chain employs TRBV20-1 and TRBJ1-2; D may be TRBD1 (6 bases). Trimming took off 0 bases at V and 8 bases at J, with 16 bases between the two ends. CDR3 size: 14 residues. CDR1 is DFQATT and CDR2 is SNEGSKA in the germline V gene (reference sequence). The CDR3 is CSARDFAGVRGYTF. The CDR3 region has the DNA TGCAGTGCTAGAGATTTCGCAGGGGTGAGAGGCTACACCTTC.